The table lists the clone carrying this T cell receptor beta chain with a few counts. Its antigen remains unidentified. Unique molecular identifiers were affixed to single, distinct cDNA molecules. TCRdb recomputed calls from the 5' RACE reads with MiXCR, one row per CDR3 protein. The sample holds roughly 45,000 distinct CDR3 sequences; about 4% are singletons and the top ten take around 6%. The V gene's germline CDR1 is MNHEY and CDR2 SMNVEV (reference sequence). The CDR3 totals 11 residues. Trimming stripped 6 bases from V and 10 bases from J, with 10 bases between. This sample is part of a study of early T cells in non-severe SARS-CoV-2 infection. Study at large: Sequenced material consisted of bulk RNA (from unsorted whole blood), and chains were unpaired.

Study observations and caveats: Using VDJdb, the matching emphasized anti-spike CD8 responses while missing private and CD4 specificities.

The V gene is TRBV27, the J gene TRBJ2-1; D call uncertain. Specimen: whole blood. This sequence originates from an adult who was a healthcare worker with PCR-confirmed SARS-CoV-2 infection or an uninfected control (not recorded which). The CDR3 spells CASSYLREQFF. The CDR3 DNA reads TGTGCCAGCAGCTATCTCAGGGAGCAGTTCTTC.